The 11 T cell receptor beta chains given below trace back to one sample, sequenced in a study of STAT3 mutations in large granular lymphocyte leukemia. Study results and limitations: Every T-LGLL patient had at least one immunodominant TCRbeta clonotype.

TCRdb's table, derived via immunoSEQ multiplex PCR, lists solely in-frame clones and lacks some. The sample includes 950 to 1,300 clones, roughly 52% seen only once; the top ten take around 49%. Antigen specificity for these receptors is unknown. Sequencing was performed on peripheral blood mononuclear cells. The receptor source for this set is a male patient in his 50s with T-cell large granular lymphocyte leukemia. Some clones in this sample may be carry-over from other donors' samples.

The chain links TRBV30 to TRBJ2-1, with D tentatively TRBD2 (5 bases). Germline V CDR1 and CDR2: GTSNPN, SVGIG (reference sequence). This CDR3 is built from 12 residues. Between the trimmed V and J ends, which lost 3 bases and 7 bases, there was a span of 10 bases. The CDR3 region has the DNA TGTGCCTGGAGGCTAGCCGATAATGAGCAGTTCTTC. Translating it yields CAWRLADNEQFF.

V is TRBV5-4 and J is TRBJ2-1, with 8 bases aligning to TRBD1. Germline V gene lookup returns CDR1 SGHNT and CDR2 YYREEE (reference sequence). The CDR3 sequence is 14 residues long. Unmatched junction bases numbered 7, after V lost 5 bases and J lost 6 bases. The CDR3 protein is CASSPGQALNEQFF. CDR3 DNA: TGTGCCAGCAGTCCGGGACAGGCTCTCAATGAGCAGTTCTTC.

This clone has a handful of counts. This chain connects TRBV5-4 to TRBJ1-4; no clear D. The CDR3 contains 15 residues. The V gene's germline CDR1 is SGHNT and CDR2 YYREEE (reference sequence). V dropped 6 bases and J dropped 0 bases, with 12 bases sitting between them. CDR3 protein: CASTDRSSTNEKLFF. The CDR3 coding sequence is TGTGCCAGCACGGACCGATCGTCAACTAATGAAAAACTGTTTTTT.

The V call is TRBV29-1, the J call TRBJ1-5; tentative D call: TRBD1 (6 bases). Germline V gene lookup returns CDR1 SQVTM and CDR2 ANQGSEA. This CDR3 is 13 amino acids long. Trimming took 4 bases from V and 3 from J, leaving 10 bases between them. CDR3 nucleotide sequence: TGCAGCGTTGGAGGACAGCCCAATCAGCCCCAGCATTTT. Translating gives CSVGGQPNQPQHF.

J is TRBJ1-1 and V is TRBV30; 11 bases fit TRBD1. The ends lost 2 bases at V and 5 bases at J; junction bases unmatched: 7. Germline lookup yields CDR1 GTSNPN and CDR2 SVGIG (reference sequence). The CDR3 length is 15 residues. CDR3 amino acids: CAWSRTGGAVTEAFF. The CDR3 DNA reads as TGTGCCTGGAGTAGGACAGGGGGCGCGGTGACTGAAGCTTTCTTT.

The table lists this clone with a few counts. The chain recombines TRBV9 with TRBJ2-5, with D maybe TRBD2 (6 bases). Per germline, CDR1 SGDLS and CDR2 YYNGEE. This CDR3 is 13 amino acids long. V lost 2 bases to trimming and J lost 4 bases, with 9 bases between them. The CDR3 is CASSVRGGETQYF. CDR3 sequence (DNA): TGTGCCAGCAGCGTTAGGGGAGGAGAGACCCAGTACTTC.

A few counts support this clone. The rearrangement links TRBV14 to TRBJ2-7, with D uncertain. The CDR3 spans 11 residues. With 4 bases removed from V and 4 bases from J, the gap between germline ends came to 5 bases. The germline V gene has CDR1 SGHDN and CDR2 FVKESK. The CDR3 DNA is TGTGCCAGCAGCCCTGGGTACGAGCAGTACTTC. Translation gives CASSPGYEQYF.

The chain couples TRBV19 to TRBJ2-7; a possible D gene is TRBD2 (6 bases). In germline, CDR1 is LNHDA, CDR2 SQIVND (reference sequence). The CDR3 sequence is 15 residues long. The V and J ends lost 6 bases and 3 bases respectively, with 18 bases between them. CDR3: CASSAGIGGYYEQYF. The DNA of the CDR3 is TGTGCCAGTAGCGCAGGTATCGGGGGATACTACGAGCAGTACTTC.

The CDR3 nucleotides read TGCGCCAGCAGCTTGGGAGGGTTTAACACTGAAGCTTTCTTT. Translated, it gives CASSLGGFNTEAFF. The rearrangement joins TRBV5-1 to TRBJ1-1; unclear D gene. Between the trimmed V and J ends, which lost 0 bases and 2 bases, there was a span of 8 bases. Per the germline V gene, CDR1 is SGHRS and CDR2 is YFSETQ. This CDR3 is 14 amino acids long.

The chain employs TRBV30 and TRBJ2-1; D might be TRBD2 (5 bases). V lost 5 bases to trimming and J lost 1 base, with 12 bases between them. CDR1 is GTSNPN, CDR2 SVGIG, per germline (reference sequence). This CDR3 contains 14 residues. The CDR3 DNA is TGTGCCTGGGGTCTACCGGGGTCCTACAATGAGCAGTTCTTC. It yields the protein CAWGLPGSYNEQFF.

Only a few counts were recorded for this clone. One end of the junction varies from germline; a read error may be responsible. V usage is TRBV5-4 and J usage is TRBJ1-4; D may be TRBD1 (6 bases). The CDR3 has 10 residues. Germline CDR1 SGHNT, CDR2 YYREEE (reference sequence). CDR3 coding DNA: TGTGCCAGCAGCTCAGGCCGGGACAAATTT. It translates to CASSSGRDKF.